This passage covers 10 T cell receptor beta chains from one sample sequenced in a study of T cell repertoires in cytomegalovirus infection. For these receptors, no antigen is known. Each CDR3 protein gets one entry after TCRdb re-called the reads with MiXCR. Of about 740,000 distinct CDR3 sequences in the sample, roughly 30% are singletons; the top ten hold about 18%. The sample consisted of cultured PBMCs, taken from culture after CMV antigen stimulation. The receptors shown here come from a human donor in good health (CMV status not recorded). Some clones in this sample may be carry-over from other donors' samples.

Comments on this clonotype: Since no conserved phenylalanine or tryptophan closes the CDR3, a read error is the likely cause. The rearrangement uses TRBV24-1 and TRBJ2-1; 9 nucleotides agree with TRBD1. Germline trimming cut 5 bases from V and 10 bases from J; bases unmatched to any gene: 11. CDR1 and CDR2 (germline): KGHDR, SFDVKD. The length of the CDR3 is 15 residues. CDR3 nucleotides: TGTGCCACCAGTGGCCCAGAGACAGGGGGTTCGGAGCAGTTCTCC. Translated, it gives CATSGPETGGSEQFS.

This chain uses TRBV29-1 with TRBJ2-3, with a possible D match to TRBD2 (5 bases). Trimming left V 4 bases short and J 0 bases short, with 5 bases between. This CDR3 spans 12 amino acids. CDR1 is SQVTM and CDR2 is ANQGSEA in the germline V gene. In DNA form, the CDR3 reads TGCAGCGTTGGGACTAGCACAGATACGCAGTATTTT. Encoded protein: CSVGTSTDTQYF.

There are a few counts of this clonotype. The CDR3 bases are TGTGCCAGCAACCCCCCCGGGGGCAATACGCAGTATTTT. Its translation is CASNPPGGNTQYF. The rearrangement joins TRBV11-1 to TRBJ2-3; D may be TRBD1 or TRBD2 (6 bases each). V lost 7 bases and J 7 bases, leaving 15 bases between the germline ends. CDR3 size: 13 residues. Germline V gene lookup returns CDR1 SGHAT and CDR2 FQDESV (reference sequence).

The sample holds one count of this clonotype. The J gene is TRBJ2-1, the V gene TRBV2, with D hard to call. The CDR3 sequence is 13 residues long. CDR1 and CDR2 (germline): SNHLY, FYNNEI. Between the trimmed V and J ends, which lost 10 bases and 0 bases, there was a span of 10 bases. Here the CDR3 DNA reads TGTGCCACCTCAGCCCTCTCCTACAATGAGCAGTTCTTC. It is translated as CATSALSYNEQFF.

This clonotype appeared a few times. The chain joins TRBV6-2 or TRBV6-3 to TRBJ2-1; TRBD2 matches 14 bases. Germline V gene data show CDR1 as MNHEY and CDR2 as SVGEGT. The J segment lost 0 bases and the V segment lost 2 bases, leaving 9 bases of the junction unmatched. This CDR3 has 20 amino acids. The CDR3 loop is CASSYGGLAGALSSYNEQFF. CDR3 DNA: TGTGCCAGCAGTTACGGGGGACTAGCGGGAGCCCTGAGCTCCTACAATGAGCAGTTCTTC.

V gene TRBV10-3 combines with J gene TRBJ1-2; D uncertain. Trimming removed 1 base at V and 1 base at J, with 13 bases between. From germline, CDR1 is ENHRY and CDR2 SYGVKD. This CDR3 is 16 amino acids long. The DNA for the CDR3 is TGTGCCATCAGTGAGTGGGCGTCAGCCAGTAACTATGGCTACACCTTC. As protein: CAISEWASASNYGYTF.

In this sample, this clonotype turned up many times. CDR3 bases: TGTGCCAGCAGCTTAGTTGGGGTGGGGACTTACGAGCAGTACTTC. This encodes CASSLVGVGTYEQYF. This rearrangement joins TRBV7-2 to TRBJ2-7, with a weak D call TRBD2 (6 bases). Germline values: CDR1 SGHTA, CDR2 FQGNSA. V was pared by 1 base and J by 4 bases, with 14 bases between. The CDR3 sequence is 15 residues long.

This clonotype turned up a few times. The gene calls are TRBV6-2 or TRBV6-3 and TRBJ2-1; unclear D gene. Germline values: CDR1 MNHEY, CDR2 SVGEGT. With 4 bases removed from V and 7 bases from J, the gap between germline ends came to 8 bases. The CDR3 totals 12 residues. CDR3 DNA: TGTGCCAGCAGTTTCCATTATAATGAGCAGTTCTTC. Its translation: CASSFHYNEQFF.

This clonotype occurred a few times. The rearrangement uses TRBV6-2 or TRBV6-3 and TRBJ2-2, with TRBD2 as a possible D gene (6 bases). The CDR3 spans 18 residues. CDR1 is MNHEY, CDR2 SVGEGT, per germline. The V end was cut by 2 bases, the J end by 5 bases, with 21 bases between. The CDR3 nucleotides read TGTGCCAGCAGTTACGTGCTAGCGAATTCGGTTCTTACCGGGGAGCTGTTTTTT. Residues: CASSYVLANSVLTGELFF.

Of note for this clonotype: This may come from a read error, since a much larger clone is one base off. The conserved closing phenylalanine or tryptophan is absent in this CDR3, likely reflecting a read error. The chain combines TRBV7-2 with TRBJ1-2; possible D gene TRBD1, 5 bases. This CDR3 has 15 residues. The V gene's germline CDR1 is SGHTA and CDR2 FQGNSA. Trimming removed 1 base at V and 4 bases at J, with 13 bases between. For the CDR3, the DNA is TGTGCCAGCAGCTTAGAGGGGCGGCAGGGCTATGGCTACACCTCC. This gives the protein CASSLEGRQGYGYTS.